This section outlines one T cell receptor (beta chain) sequence together with its context. No antigen is known for it. Naive CD8 cells lacked CD45RO and underwent positive selection for CCR7, leaving out terminally differentiated effector memory CD45RA+ cells. At deep level, the assay was performed. The protocol was immunoSEQ multiplex PCR, while the TCRdb copy is restricted to in-frame clones and leaves out a portion. This repertoire shows roughly 590,000 clones, 95% to 96% found once; its top ten account for roughly 0.1%. The data were taken from a study of shared clonotypes between healthy human individuals. Study observations and caveats: Shared across several donors were roughly 5.3% of the naive CD4 clonotypes.

The germline gives CDR1 PRHDT, CDR2 FYEKMQ (reference sequence). This CDR3 is 16 amino acids long. V lost 0 bases and J 9 bases, leaving 18 bases between the germline ends. This clonotype was sampled from a woman aged 25 to 39 in good health. The chain carries TRBV13 and TRBJ2-1; D is perhaps TRBD2 (6 bases). Input material: naive CD8+ T cells sorted from blood. The CDR3 is CASSLGYGTKGGEQFF. The DNA of the CDR3 is TGTGCCAGCAGCTTAGGGTACGGGACGAAGGGAGGTGAGCAGTTCTTC.